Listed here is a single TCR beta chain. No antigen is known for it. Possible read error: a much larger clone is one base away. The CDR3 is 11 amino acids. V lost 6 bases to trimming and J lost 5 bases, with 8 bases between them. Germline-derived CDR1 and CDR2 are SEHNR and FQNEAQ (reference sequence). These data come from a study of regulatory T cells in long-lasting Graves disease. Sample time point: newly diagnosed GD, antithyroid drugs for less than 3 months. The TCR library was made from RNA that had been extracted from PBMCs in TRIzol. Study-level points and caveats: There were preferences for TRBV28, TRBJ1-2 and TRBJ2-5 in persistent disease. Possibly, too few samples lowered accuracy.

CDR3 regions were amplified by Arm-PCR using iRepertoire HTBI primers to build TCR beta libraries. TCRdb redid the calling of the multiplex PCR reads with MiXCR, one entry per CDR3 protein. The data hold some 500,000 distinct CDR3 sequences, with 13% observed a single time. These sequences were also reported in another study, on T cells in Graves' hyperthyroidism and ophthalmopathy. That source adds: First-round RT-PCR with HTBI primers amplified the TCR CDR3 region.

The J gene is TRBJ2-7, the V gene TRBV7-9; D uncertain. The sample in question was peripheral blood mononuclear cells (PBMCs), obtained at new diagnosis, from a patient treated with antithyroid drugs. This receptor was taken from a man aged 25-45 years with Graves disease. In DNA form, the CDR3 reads TGTGCCAGCAGTTCTCGGGACGAGCAGTACTTC. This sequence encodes CASSSRDEQYF.